This T cell receptor (beta chain) was documented in a study of shared clonotypes between healthy human individuals. Study background: Each donor's CD8 memory used one plate, CD8 naive two, each CD4 subset three.

From germline, CDR1 is SGHVS and CDR2 FNYEAQ. The CDR3 length is 13 residues. Clones were read by immunoSEQ multiplex PCR, and TCRdb kept only the in-frame ones, dropping some. Of approximately 500,000 clones in the sample, less than 96% were seen once. Sequenced sample: naive CD4+ T cells sorted from blood. Subset in this sample: CD45RA+ positively selected. This receptor was taken from a woman between 25 and 40 years old in good health. The rearrangement uses TRBV7-6 and TRBJ2-5, with D possibly matching TRBD1 (5 bases). The better agreement between TRBJ2-7 and the DNA end casts doubt on the J call. CDR3 region: CASSPEAGLEQYF. Here the CDR3 DNA reads TGTGCCAGCAGCCCCGAGGCAGGGCTCGAGCAGTACTTC.